A selection of T cell receptor beta chains follows, all from one sample in a study of blood T cell repertoires in COVID-19. Profiling relied on immunoSEQ multiplex PCR, and the TCRdb table lists in-frame clones only, not all of them. This table has approximately 460,000 clones, roughly 89% appearing once. Sequences were obtained from peripheral blood. The receptors come from a man younger than 35 with COVID-19, enrolled during active disease. Each CDR3 is given with its conserved first and last residue. The order of the fields is J gene, clone size, D gene, V gene, CDR3 DNA, CDR3 protein. D genes are given only for firm matches. Rows may omit the clone size; those that give it use once, few, many or a size class.

TRBJ2-5 | - | - | TRBV7-7 | TGTGCTAGCAGCTTAGGCCCACAGAAACAAGAGACCCAGTACTTC | CASSLGPQKQETQYF
TRBJ2-7 | - | - | TRBV4-1 | TGCGCCAGCAGCCAAGCCAGGGGCTCCGAGCAGTACTTC | CASSQARGSEQYF
TRBJ1-1 | - | - | TRBV5-1 | TGCGCCAGCAGTAAGGACGGGGGGGACACTGAAGCTTTCTTT | CASSKDGGDTEAFF
TRBJ2-6 | - | TRBD1 | TRBV7-9 | TGTGCCAGCACAAAACAGGGGGATGGGGCCAACGTCCTGACTTTC | CASTKQGDGANVLTF
TRBJ1-5 | - | - | TRBV4-2 | TGTGCCAGCAGCCAAGACGGCCCAAGGGGACAGCCCCAGCATTTT | CASSQDGPRGQPQHF
TRBJ2-3 | - | TRBD1 | TRBV27 | TGTGCCAGCAGTCCCGGGACAGGGCCCGGCACAGATACGCAGTATTTT | CASSPGTGPGTDTQYF
TRBJ2-1 | - | TRBD2 | TRBV6-1 | TGTGCCAGCAGTGAACGGAGCCTAGCGGGGGGCCTTGCAAAATACAATGAGCAGTTCTTC | CASSERSLAGGLAKYNEQFF
TRBJ2-5 | - | TRBD2 | TRBV2 | TGTGCCAGCAGTAGAGCGGGGGGGTACCAAGAGACCCAGTACTTC | CASSRAGGYQETQYF
TRBJ1-1 | - | TRBD1 | TRBV27 | TGTGCCAGCACCGTAGAACAGGGGGCAGGTGTCAATAACACTGAAGCTTTCTTT | CASTVEQGAGVNNTEAFF
TRBJ2-7 | - | TRBD2 | TRBV7-9 | TGTGCCAGCAGTCGGACTAGCGGGAGCAAGGGCTACGAGCAGTACTTC | CASSRTSGSKGYEQYF
TRBJ1-2 | - | - | TRBV20-1 | TGCAGTGCTAGTCCACCGGTTCAGGGAGGGATCAGAGGCTACACCTTC | CSASPPVQGGIRGYTF
TRBJ2-7 | - | - | TRBV6-5 | TGTGCCAGCAGTTACGACCCGACTGATTCCTACGAGCAGTACTTC | CASSYDPTDSYEQYF
TRBJ2-3 | - | - | TRBV18 | TGTGCCAGCTCACCTCTCGGGGGAACTAGCACAGATACGCAGTATTTT | CASSPLGGTSTDTQYF
TRBJ1-4 | - | - | TRBV5-1 | TGCGCCAGCAGCTCACAGAATTCTAATGAAAAACTGTTTTTT | CASSSQNSNEKLFF
TRBJ2-2 | once | - | TRBV6-5 | TGTGCCAGCAGTTACCGGTCTATGTCCGGGGAGCTGTTTTTT | CASSYRSMSGELFF
TRBJ2-5 | - | TRBD2 | TRBV3-1/TRBV3-2 | TGTGCCAGCAGCCCTAGCGGGGGCAGGCAAGAGACCCAGTACTTC | CASSPSGGRQETQYF
TRBJ2-1 | few | - | TRBV18 | TGTGCCAGCTCACCGGGAGCGGGCCTATACAATGAGCAGTTCTTC | CASSPGAGLYNEQFF
TRBJ1-4 | - | TRBD1 | TRBV15 | TGTGCCACCAGCCGGGACAGGACGGGTGAAAAACTGTTTTTT | CATSRDRTGEKLFF
TRBJ2-1 | once | TRBD2 | TRBV6-5 | TGTGCCAGCGCGCGCAGCGGGGGAATGAATGAGCAGTTCTTC | CASARSGGMNEQFF
TRBJ1-1 | - | TRBD1 | TRBV10-1 | TGCGCCAGCAGTCGTACAGGGGTTGCTGAAGCTTTCTTT | CASSRTGVAEAFF
TRBJ1-2 | once | - | TRBV6-5 | TGTGCCAGCAGCCTGCGAGGGTACGACTATGGCTACACCTTC | CASSLRGYDYGYTF
TRBJ2-1 | - | - | TRBV7-9 | TGTGCCAGCAGCTCCACAGAGAATGAGCAGTTCTTC | CASSSTENEQFF
TRBJ2-4 | - | - | TRBV19 | TGTGCCAGTCGTGGGGAGGGGGTAGCCAAAAACATTCAGTACTTC | CASRGEGVAKNIQYF
TRBJ2-3 | - | - | TRBV7-6 | TGTGCCAGCAGCCGGACACAGGGCTCCACAGATACGCAGTATTTT | CASSRTQGSTDTQYF
TRBJ1-3 | - | - | TRBV27 | TGTGCCAGCAGTCCGCAAGACAGACGCTCTGGAAACACCATATATTTT | CASSPQDRRSGNTIYF
TRBJ2-5 | once | TRBD2 | TRBV19 | TGTGCCAGTAGTGCCAGACTAGCGGGATTAGAGACCCAGTACTTC | CASSARLAGLETQYF
TRBJ1-6 | - | - | TRBV6-5 | TGTGCCAGCAGTACCAGGGAAGGTTCACCCCTCCACTTT | CASSTREGSPLHF
TRBJ2-3 | - | - | TRBV12-3/TRBV12-4 | TGTGCCAGCACATTCGAGCCGGTAGATACGCAGTATTTT | CASTFEPVDTQYF
TRBJ2-7 | - | - | TRBV7-9 | TGTGCCAGCAGCTTAGATTTAGAAACTGAGCAGTACTTC | CASSLDLETEQYF
TRBJ2-5 | - | TRBD2 | TRBV11-2 | TGTGCCAGCAGCTTAGGGACTAGCGGGGGGGCCTGGGAGACCCAGTACTTC | CASSLGTSGGAWETQYF
TRBJ1-1 | - | TRBD1 | TRBV11-2 | TGTGCCAGCAGCTCTCGGGACAGGGTACGCACTGAAGCTTTCTTT | CASSSRDRVRTEAFF
TRBJ2-3 | - | - | TRBV20-1 | TGCAGTGCCGTAGCGGAGTCTGCGCAGTATTTT | CSAVAESAQYF
TRBJ1-1 | - | - | TRBV29-1 | TGCAGCGTTCGAACAGGGTCGGTCACTGAAGCTTTCTTT | CSVRTGSVTEAFF
TRBJ2-7 | - | - | TRBV19 | TGTGCCAGTAGTATCTCGCCAGGGGCCTACGAGCAGTACTTC | CASSISPGAYEQYF
TRBJ1-2 | - | - | TRBV4-1 | TGCGCCAGCAGCCAAGATCCTAAGGGGGAGGGCTACACCTTC | CASSQDPKGEGYTF
TRBJ2-7 | - | - | TRBV5-1 | TGCGCCAGCGCCTCAGGGGGGACCTCCTACGAGCAGTACTTC | CASASGGTSYEQYF
TRBJ2-4 | - | TRBD2 | TRBV30 | TGTGCCTGGAGTGTAGGTAGCGGGGGCGCTGGGTACTTC | CAWSVGSGGAGYF
TRBJ2-6 | - | - | TRBV28 | TGTGCCAGCAGTTCCGACAGCTTCAGCTCTGGGGCCAACGTCCTGACTTTC | CASSSDSFSSGANVLTF
TRBJ2-1 | - | - | TRBV4-1 | TGCGCCAGCAGCCAAGATTTTAGCCTCAATGAGCAGTTCTTC | CASSQDFSLNEQFF
TRBJ1-3 | few | - | TRBV6-1 | TGTGCCAGCAGTGAAGAGGGGACTGGAAACACCATATATTTT | CASSEEGTGNTIYF
TRBJ1-2 | - | TRBD1 | TRBV4-1 | TGCGCCAGCAGCCAAGATAGGGGGCGCCTGCCCTATGGCTACACCTTC | CASSQDRGRLPYGYTF
TRBJ2-7 | - | - | TRBV6-6 | TGTGCCAGCAGTTACGGGGGACACTACGAGCAGTACTTC | CASSYGGHYEQYF
TRBJ2-3 | - | TRBD1 | TRBV4-1 | TGCGCCAGCAGCCGAGCCAGACTCCAGGGGGCAAGCACAGATACGCAGTATTTT | CASSRARLQGASTDTQYF
TRBJ1-1 | - | - | TRBV5-1 | TGCGCCAGCAGCTTCGCTCCTCCCGGGAGCACTGAAGCTTTCTTT | CASSFAPPGSTEAFF
TRBJ1-1 | - | - | TRBV9 | TGTGCCAGCAGCGTAGGGGGAGGCATCACTGAAGCTTTCTTT | CASSVGGGITEAFF
TRBJ2-7 | - | TRBD1 | TRBV27 | TGTGCCAGCAGTCCCGGGACAGGGTACGAGCAGTACTTC | CASSPGTGYEQYF
TRBJ2-2 | - | TRBD1 | TRBV19 | TGTGCCAGTAGTAGAGGCAGGGGGACGAACACCGGGGAGCTGTTTTTT | CASSRGRGTNTGELFF
TRBJ2-5 | many | - | TRBV12-5 | TGTGCTAGTGGTTTATGGGAGGCGAGGGCCCAGTACTTC | CASGLWEARAQYF
TRBJ1-3 | - | - | TRBV30 | TGTGCCTGGGCTCCGGGAGGTGGAAACACCATATATTTT | CAWAPGGGNTIYF
TRBJ2-7 | - | TRBD1 | TRBV6-5 | TGTGCCAGCAGTCCCCGGGACAGGGCCACCTACGAGCAGTACTTC | CASSPRDRATYEQYF
TRBJ1-6 | - | - | TRBV7-9 | TGTGCCAGCAGTCGCAGGGGTTCACCCCTCCACTTT | CASSRRGSPLHF
TRBJ2-7 | - | TRBD2 | TRBV7-9 | TGTGCCAGCAGCTTAGGGGGTGGCGGGGGCGAGCAGTACTTC | CASSLGGGGGEQYF
TRBJ1-3 | - | TRBD1 | TRBV4-1 | TGCGCCAGCAGCCAAGTCCCCAGGGGGGCTGGGATCTCTGGAAACACCATATATTTT | CASSQVPRGAGISGNTIYF